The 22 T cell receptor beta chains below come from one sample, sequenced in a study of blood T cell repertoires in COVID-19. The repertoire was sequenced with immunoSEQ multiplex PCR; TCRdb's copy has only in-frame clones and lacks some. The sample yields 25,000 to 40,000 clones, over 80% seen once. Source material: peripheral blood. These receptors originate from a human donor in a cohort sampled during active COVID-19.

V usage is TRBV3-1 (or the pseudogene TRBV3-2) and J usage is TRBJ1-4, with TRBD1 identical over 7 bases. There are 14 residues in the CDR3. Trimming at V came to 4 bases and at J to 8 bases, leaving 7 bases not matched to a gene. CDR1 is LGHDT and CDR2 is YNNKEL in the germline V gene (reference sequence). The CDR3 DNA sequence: TGTGCCAGCAGCCCCTCGGACAGGCGGGAAAAACTGTTTTTT. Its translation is CASSPSDRREKLFF.

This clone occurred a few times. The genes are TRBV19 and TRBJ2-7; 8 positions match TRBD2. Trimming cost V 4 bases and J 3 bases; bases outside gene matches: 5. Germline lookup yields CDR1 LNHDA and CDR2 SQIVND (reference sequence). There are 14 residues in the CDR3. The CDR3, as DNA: TGTGCCAGTAGTAAGCGGGGGTTCGACTACGAGCAGTACGTC. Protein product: CASSKRGFDYEQYV.

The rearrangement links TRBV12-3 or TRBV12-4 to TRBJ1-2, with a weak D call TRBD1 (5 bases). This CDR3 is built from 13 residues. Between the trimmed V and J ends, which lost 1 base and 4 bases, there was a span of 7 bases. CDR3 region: CASSLGQIYGYTF. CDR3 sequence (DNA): TGTGCCAGCAGTTTAGGACAGATCTATGGCTACACCTTC.

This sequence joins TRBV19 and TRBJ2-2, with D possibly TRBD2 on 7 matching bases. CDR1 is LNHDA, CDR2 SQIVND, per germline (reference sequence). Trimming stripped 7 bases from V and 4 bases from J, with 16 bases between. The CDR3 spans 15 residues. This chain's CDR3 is CASTDRGAGTGELFF. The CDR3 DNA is TGTGCCAGTACCGATCGGGGGGCGGGCACCGGGGAGCTGTTTTTT.

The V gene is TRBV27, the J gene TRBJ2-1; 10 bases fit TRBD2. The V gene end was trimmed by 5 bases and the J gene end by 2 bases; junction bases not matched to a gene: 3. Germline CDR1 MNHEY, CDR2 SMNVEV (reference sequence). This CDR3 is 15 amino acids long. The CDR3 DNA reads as TGTGCCAGCAGTAAAGGACTAGCGGCCTACAATGAGCAGTTCTTC. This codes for CASSKGLAAYNEQFF.

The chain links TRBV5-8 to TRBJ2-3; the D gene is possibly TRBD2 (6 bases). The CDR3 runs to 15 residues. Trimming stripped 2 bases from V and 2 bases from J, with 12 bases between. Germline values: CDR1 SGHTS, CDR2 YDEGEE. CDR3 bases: TGTGCCAGCAGCTTCAGCGGGTCCTACACAGATACGCAGTATTTT. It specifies CASSFSGSYTDTQYF.

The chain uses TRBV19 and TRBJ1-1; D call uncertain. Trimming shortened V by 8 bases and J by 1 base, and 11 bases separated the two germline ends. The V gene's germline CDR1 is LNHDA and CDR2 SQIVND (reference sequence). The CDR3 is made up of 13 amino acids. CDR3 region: CASGETANTEAFF. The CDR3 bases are TGTGCCAGTGGAGAGACGGCGAACACTGAAGCTTTCTTT. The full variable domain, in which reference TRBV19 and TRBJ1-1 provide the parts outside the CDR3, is DGGITQSPKYLFRKEGQNVTLSCEQNLNHDAMYWYRQDPGQGLRLIYYSQIVNDFQKGDIAEGYSVSREKKESFPLTVTSAQKNPTAFYLCASGETANTEAFFGQGTRLTVV.

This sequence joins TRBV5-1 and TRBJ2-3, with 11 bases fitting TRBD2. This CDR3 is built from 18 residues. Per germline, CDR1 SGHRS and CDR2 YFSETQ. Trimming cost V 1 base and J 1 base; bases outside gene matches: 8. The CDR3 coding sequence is TGCGCCAGCAGCTTGATCTCCGGGACTAGCGGAGGCACAGATACGCAGTATTTT. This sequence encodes CASSLISGTSGGTDTQYF.

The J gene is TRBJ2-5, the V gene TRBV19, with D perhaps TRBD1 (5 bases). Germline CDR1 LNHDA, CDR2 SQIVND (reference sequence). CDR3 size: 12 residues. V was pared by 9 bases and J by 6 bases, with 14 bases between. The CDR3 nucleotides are TGTGCCAGGAGGTGGGGCGGAAAGACCCAGTACTTC. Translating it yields CARRWGGKTQYF.

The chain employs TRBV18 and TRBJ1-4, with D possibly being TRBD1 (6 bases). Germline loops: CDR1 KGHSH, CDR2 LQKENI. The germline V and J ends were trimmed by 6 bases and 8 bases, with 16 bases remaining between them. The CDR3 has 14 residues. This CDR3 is CASSPDRLIEKLFF. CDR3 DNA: TGTGCCAGCTCCCCGGACAGACTGATCGAAAAACTGTTTTTT.

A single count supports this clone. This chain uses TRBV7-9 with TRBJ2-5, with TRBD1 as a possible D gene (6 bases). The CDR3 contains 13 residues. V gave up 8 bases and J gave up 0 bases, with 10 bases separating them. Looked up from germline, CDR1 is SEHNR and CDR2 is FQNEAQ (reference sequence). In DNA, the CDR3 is TGTGCCAGCCTGGGGGCCAACCAAGAGACCCAGTACTTC. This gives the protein CASLGANQETQYF.

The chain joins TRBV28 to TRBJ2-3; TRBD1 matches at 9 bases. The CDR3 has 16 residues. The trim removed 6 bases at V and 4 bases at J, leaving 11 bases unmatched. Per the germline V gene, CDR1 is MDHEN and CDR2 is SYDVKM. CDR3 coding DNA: TGTGCCAGCAGCCCAAGTGGGACAGGGTACGCAGATACGCAGTATTTT. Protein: CASSPSGTGYADTQYF.

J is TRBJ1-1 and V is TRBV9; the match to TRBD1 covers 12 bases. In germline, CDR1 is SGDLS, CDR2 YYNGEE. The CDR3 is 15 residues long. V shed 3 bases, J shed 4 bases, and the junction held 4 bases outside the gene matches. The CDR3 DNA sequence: TGTGCCAGCAGCGATGGGGACAGGGGGCCCACTGAAGCTTTCTTT. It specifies CASSDGDRGPTEAFF. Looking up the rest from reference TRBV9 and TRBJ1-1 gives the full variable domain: DSGVTQTPKHLITATGQRVTLRCSPRSGDLSVYWYQQSLDQGLQFLIQYYNGEERAKGNILERFSAQQFPDLHSELNLSSLELGDSALYFCASSDGDRGPTEAFFGQGTRLTVV.

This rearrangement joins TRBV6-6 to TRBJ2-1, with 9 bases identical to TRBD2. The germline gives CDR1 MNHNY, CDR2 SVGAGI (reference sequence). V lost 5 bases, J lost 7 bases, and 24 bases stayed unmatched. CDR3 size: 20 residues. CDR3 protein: CASSQGWSGGTKTTGNEQFF. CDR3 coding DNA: TGTGCCAGCAGTCAGGGTTGGAGCGGGGGGACGAAAACTACGGGGAATGAGCAGTTCTTC.

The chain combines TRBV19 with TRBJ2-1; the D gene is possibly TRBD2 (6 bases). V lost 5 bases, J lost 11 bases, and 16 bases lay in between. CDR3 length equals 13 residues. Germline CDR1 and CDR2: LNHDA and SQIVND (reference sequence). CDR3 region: CASSSGLESKQFF. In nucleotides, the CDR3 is TGTGCCAGTAGTTCGGGACTCGAGAGTAAGCAGTTCTTC.

This CDR3 reads CASSFRESTEAFF. CDR3 bases: TGCGCCAGCAGCTTCAGGGAATCGACTGAAGCTTTCTTT. This chain links TRBV5-1 with TRBJ1-1; D possibly corresponds to TRBD1 (5 bases). V lost 2 bases, J lost 5 bases, and 10 bases lay in between. The CDR3 is 13 amino acids. Germline V CDR1 and CDR2: SGHRS, YFSETQ.

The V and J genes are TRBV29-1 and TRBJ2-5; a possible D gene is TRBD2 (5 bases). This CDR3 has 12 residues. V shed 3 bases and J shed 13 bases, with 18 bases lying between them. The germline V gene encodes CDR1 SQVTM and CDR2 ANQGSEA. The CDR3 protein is CSVDLGLSGRYF. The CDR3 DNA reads TGCAGCGTTGATCTCGGACTCTCGGGTCGGTACTTC.

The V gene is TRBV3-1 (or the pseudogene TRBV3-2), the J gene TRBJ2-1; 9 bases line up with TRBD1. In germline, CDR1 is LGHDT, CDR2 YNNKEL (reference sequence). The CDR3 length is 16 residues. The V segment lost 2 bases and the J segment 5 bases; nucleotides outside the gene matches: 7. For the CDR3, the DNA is TGTGCCAGCAGCCAACCTTCCGGGACAGGGCACAATGAGCAGTTCTTC. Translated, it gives CASSQPSGTGHNEQFF.

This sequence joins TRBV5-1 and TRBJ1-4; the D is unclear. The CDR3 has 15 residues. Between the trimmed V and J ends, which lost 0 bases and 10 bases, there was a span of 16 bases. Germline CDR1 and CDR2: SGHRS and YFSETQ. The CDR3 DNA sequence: TGCGCCAGCAGCTTGGGCGGGGTCACAGTAGGAAAACTGTTTTTT. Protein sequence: CASSLGGVTVGKLFF.

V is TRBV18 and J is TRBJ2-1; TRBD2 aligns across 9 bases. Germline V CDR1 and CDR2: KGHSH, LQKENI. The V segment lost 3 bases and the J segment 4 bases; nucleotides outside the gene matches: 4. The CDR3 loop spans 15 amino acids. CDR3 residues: CASSPSGGAYNEQFF. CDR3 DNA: TGTGCCAGCTCACCTAGCGGGGGCGCATACAATGAGCAGTTCTTC. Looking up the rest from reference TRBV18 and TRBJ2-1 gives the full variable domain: NAGVMQNPRHLVRRRGQEARLRCSPMKGHSHVYWYRQLPEEGLKFMVYLQKENIIDESGMPKERFSAEFPKEGPSILRIQQVVRGDSAAYFCASSPSGGAYNEQFFGPGTRLTVL.

CDR3 amino acids: CASSTDNRDTQYF. CDR3 nucleotides: TGCGCCAGCAGCACTGATAACCGGGATACGCAGTATTTT. The chain couples TRBV5-1 to TRBJ2-3; D gene unclear. The ends were cut back, 4 bases at V and 6 bases at J, with 12 bases in the middle. The CDR3 runs to 13 residues. CDR1 and CDR2 (germline): SGHRS, YFSETQ.

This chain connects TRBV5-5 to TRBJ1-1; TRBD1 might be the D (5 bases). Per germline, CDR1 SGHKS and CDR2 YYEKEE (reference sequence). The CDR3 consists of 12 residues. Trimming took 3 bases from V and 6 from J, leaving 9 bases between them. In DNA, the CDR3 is TGTGCCAGCAGCTCGGGGGAGTCTGAAGCTTTCTTT. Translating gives CASSSGESEAFF.